The 12 T cell receptor beta chains below were found in one sample sequenced in a study of T cell responses to AZD1222 COVID-19 vaccine. Clones were read by immunoSEQ multiplex PCR, and TCRdb kept only the in-frame ones, dropping some. The sample shows 150,000 to 200,000 clones, more than 80% of them seen only once. Specimen: peripheral blood, collected on day 0 of AZD1222 vaccination. Receptors were obtained from an adult in good health.

The chain joins TRBV4-3 to TRBJ2-5; the match to TRBD2 covers 10 bases. This CDR3 spans 20 amino acids. After removal of 0 bases from V and 4 bases from J, the junction contained 17 bases not matched to a gene. Per the germline V gene, CDR1 is LGHNA and CDR2 is YSLEER. The CDR3 DNA is TGCGCCAGCAGCCAAGAAATTCCCGGGGGTAGCGGGAGGTCGTCAGAGACCCAGTACTTC. This translates into CASSQEIPGGSGRSSETQYF.

The gene calls are TRBV5-4 and TRBJ1-4, with D perhaps TRBD1 (5 bases). V was cut by 0 bases and J by 8 bases, with 14 bases left in between. Germline V CDR1 and CDR2: SGHNT, YYREEE (reference sequence). The CDR3 is made up of 15 amino acids. The DNA of the CDR3 is TGTGCCAGCAGCTTGGGGACATTCGGCAAGGAAAAACTGTTTTTT. Translating gives CASSLGTFGKEKLFF.

The J gene is TRBJ1-5, the V gene TRBV7-2, with 7 bases fitting TRBD1. The CDR3 totals 15 residues. With V trimmed by 5 bases and J by 3 bases, 7 bases remained unmatched. CDR1 and CDR2 from the germline V gene are SGHTA and FQGNSA. CDR3 region: CASSKAGTVNQPQHF. Written as DNA, the CDR3 is TGTGCCAGCAGCAAAGCGGGGACAGTCAATCAGCCCCAGCATTTT.

The CDR3 protein is CATSDPDRGPRETQYF. In DNA form, the CDR3 reads TGTGCCACCAGTGACCCAGACAGGGGGCCCCGAGAGACCCAGTACTTC. The chain employs TRBV24-1 and TRBJ2-5, with 10 bases matching TRBD1. The CDR3 contains 16 residues. J gave up 4 bases and V 4 bases, and 8 bases lay outside the gene matches. Per the germline V gene, CDR1 is KGHDR and CDR2 is SFDVKD.

This clone was seen a single time. The V and J genes are TRBV30 and TRBJ1-6; D gene uncertain. Germline V gene lookup returns CDR1 GTSNPN and CDR2 SVGIG (reference sequence). This CDR3 has 12 residues. Deletions cut 5 bases from V and 10 bases from J, with 12 bases between. As DNA, the CDR3 is TGTGCCTGGTCGTTGGTGGGATCACCCCTCCACTTT. Protein product: CAWSLVGSPLHF.

The chain recombines TRBV9 with TRBJ1-6; D unclear. The V end was cut by 0 bases, the J end by 10 bases, with 8 bases between. From germline, CDR1 is SGDLS and CDR2 YYNGEE. The CDR3 has 13 residues. The CDR3, as DNA: TGTGCCAGCAGCGTAGGCCCCAGCTCACCCCTCCACTTT. Protein product: CASSVGPSSPLHF.

This clone was counted a single time. This chain connects TRBV7-9 to TRBJ2-4, with 7 bases matching TRBD1. Germline-derived CDR1 and CDR2 are SEHNR and FQNEAQ (reference sequence). After removal of 4 bases from V and 6 bases from J, the junction contained 9 bases not matched to a gene. CDR3 length: 15 residues. CDR3 in DNA: TGTGCCAGCAGCTCCTCGGACAGGTTGGGAAACATTCAGTACTTC. The encoded protein is CASSSSDRLGNIQYF.

The rearrangement uses TRBV7-9 and TRBJ1-1; D gene unclear. The CDR3 sequence is 11 residues long. The germline V gene encodes CDR1 SEHNR and CDR2 FQNEAQ (reference sequence). V lost 5 bases, J lost 5 bases, and 6 bases lay in between. CDR3 loop: CASSLRTEAFF. As DNA, the CDR3 is TGTGCCAGCAGCCTAAGGACTGAAGCTTTCTTT.

The chain is built from TRBV24-1 and TRBJ2-4, with D maybe TRBD1 (6 bases). Germline V gene data show CDR1 as KGHDR and CDR2 as SFDVKD. V gave up 4 bases and J gave up 0 bases, with 15 bases separating them. CDR3 size: 17 residues. CDR3 residues: CATSDSTGSLAKNIQYF. In DNA form, the CDR3 reads TGTGCCACCAGTGACTCGACAGGCTCGTTAGCCAAAAACATTCAGTACTTC.

The CDR3 spells CASSPAGVKDTQYF. CDR3 sequence (DNA): TGTGCCAGCAGTCCGGCGGGGGTAAAAGATACGCAGTATTTT. This chain links TRBV28 with TRBJ2-3, with 7 bases matching TRBD2. Germline V gives CDR1 MDHEN, CDR2 SYDVKM. This CDR3 contains 14 residues. Germline trimming cut 5 bases from V and 5 bases from J; bases unmatched to any gene: 7.

The chain carries TRBV7-9 and TRBJ1-2; D remains unclear. The CDR3 spans 11 residues. Germline lookup yields CDR1 SEHNR and CDR2 FQNEAQ (reference sequence). V shed 6 bases and J shed 5 bases, with 7 bases lying between them. The CDR3 is CASSSYYGYTF. In DNA form, the CDR3 reads TGTGCCAGCAGTTCCTATTATGGCTACACCTTC.

The rearrangement links TRBV7-2 to TRBJ2-3; TRBD2 matches 13 bases. J was trimmed by 4 bases and V by 6 bases; bases with no gene match: 10. The CDR3 sequence is 17 residues long. CDR1 SGHTA and CDR2 FQGNSA come from the germline V gene. The CDR3 loop is CASSFRLAGGRADTQYF. As DNA, the CDR3 is TGTGCCAGCAGTTTTAGACTAGCGGGAGGAAGGGCAGATACGCAGTATTTT.